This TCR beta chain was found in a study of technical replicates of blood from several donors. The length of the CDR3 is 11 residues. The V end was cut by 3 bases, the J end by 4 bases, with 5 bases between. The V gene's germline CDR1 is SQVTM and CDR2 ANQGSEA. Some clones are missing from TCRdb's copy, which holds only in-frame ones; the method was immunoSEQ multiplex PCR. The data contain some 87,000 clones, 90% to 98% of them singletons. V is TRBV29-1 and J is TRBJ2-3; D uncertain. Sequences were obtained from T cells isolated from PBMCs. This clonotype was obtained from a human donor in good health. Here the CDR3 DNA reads TGCAGCGTTGACTGGCCAGATACGCAGTATTTT. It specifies CSVDWPDTQYF.